This T cell receptor beta chain came from a study of PD-L1 blockade in urothelial cancer. Spike-ins of synthetic TCR analog templates went into each PCR. Profiled with immunoSEQ multiplex PCR; TCRdb holds only in-frame clones, not every one. The table shows under 55,000 clones, with approximately 78% occurring only once. Time point defined: peripheral blood 6 weeks after treatment start. This TCR derives from a man aged 60-69 years with urothelial cancer. Sequenced here: PBMCs, sampled around atezolizumab (anti-PD-L1) treatment.

CDR3 loop: CASRSGTAGGYTF. The CDR3 nucleotides read TGTGCCAGCAGATCCGGGACAGCTGGTGGCTACACCTTC. This sequence joins TRBV6-5 and TRBJ1-2; 7 nucleotides match TRBD1. This CDR3 has 13 amino acids. Germline CDR1 MNHEY, CDR2 SVGAGI. V was clipped by 6 bases and J by 7 bases; unmatched bases: 8.